This T cell receptor (beta chain) was captured in a study of blood T cell repertoires in COVID-19. About the research overall: The United States, Italy and Spain supplied acute and convalescent COVID-19 samples. T cells, B-cell-depleted T cells, or PBMCs supplied cDNA or gDNA.

CDR1 is MDHEN, CDR2 SYDVKM, per germline. The ends lost 5 bases at V and 2 bases at J; junction bases unmatched: 2. This CDR3 is 15 amino acids long. In the original analysis: Quantification of nucleated cells was approximated via reference gene primer amplification. Assay: immunoSEQ multiplex PCR; the TCRdb copy retains only in-frame clones and omits some. Clone size and V and J calls were adopted from that table, with D and trimming inferred from the DNA. The table shows about 140,000 clones, with 80% to 85% occurring only once. The sample holds one count of this clone. The TCR originated in a woman in her sixties or seventies with acute or convalescent COVID-19. Sequenced: peripheral blood. The chain couples TRBV28 to TRBJ2-2, with 10 bases lining up with TRBD2. The CDR3 sequence: CASSILAGNTGELFF. The CDR3 region has the DNA TGTGCCAGCAGTATACTAGCGGGAAACACCGGGGAGCTGTTTTTT.